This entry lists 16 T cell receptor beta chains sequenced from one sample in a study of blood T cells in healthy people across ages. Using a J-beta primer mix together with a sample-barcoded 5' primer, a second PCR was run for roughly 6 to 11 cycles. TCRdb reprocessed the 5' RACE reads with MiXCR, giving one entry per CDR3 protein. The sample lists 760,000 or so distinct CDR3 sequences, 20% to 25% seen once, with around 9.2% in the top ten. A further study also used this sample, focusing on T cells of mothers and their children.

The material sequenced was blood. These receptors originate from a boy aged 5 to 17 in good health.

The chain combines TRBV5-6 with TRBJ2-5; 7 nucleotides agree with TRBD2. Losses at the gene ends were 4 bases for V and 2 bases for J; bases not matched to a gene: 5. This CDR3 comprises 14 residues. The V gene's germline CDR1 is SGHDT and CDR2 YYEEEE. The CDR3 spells CASSLTSEQETQYF. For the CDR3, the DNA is TGTGCCAGCAGCCTTACTAGCGAACAAGAGACCCAGTACTTC.

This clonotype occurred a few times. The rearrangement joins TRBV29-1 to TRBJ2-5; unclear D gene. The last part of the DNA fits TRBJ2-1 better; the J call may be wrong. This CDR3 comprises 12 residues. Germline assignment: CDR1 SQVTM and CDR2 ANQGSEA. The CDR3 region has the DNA TGCAGCGTTGGGTGGGGTCAAGGGGAGCAGTTCTTC. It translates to CSVGWGQGEQFF.

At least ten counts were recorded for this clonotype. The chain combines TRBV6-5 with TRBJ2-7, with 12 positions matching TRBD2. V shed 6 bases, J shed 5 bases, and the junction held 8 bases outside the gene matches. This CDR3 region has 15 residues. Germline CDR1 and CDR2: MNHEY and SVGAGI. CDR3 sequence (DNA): TGTGCCAGCAGGCCTACTAGCGGGAGGCCTCACGAGCAGTACTTC. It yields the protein CASRPTSGRPHEQYF.

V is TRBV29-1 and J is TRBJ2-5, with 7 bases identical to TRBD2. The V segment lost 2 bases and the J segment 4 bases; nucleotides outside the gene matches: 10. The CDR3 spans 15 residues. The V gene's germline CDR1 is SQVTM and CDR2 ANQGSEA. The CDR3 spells CSVEIGSSGGETQYF. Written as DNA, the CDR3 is TGCAGCGTTGAAATTGGGTCTAGCGGAGGAGAGACCCAGTACTTC. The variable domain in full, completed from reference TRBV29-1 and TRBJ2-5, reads SAVISQKPSRDICQRGTSLTIQCQVDSQVTMMFWYRQQPGQSLTLIATANQGSEATYESGFVIDKFPISRPNLTFSTLTVSNMSPEDSSIYLCSVEIGSSGGETQYFGPGTRLLVL.

The CDR3 loop reads CSTYIQETQYF. DNA for the CDR3: TGCAGTACTTACATCCAAGAGACCCAGTACTTC. The gene calls are TRBV20-1 and TRBJ2-5; D gene ambiguous. CDR1 is DFQATT and CDR2 is SNEGSKA in the germline V gene (reference sequence). V shed 8 bases and J shed 1 base, with 8 bases lying between them. This CDR3 contains 11 residues.

This CDR3 reads CASSLQGRNEQFF. Written as DNA, the CDR3 is TGTGCCAGCAGCTTACAGGGTCGGAATGAGCAGTTCTTC. This chain links TRBV11-2 with TRBJ2-5, with D possibly TRBD1 on 5 matching bases. The J call may be mistaken, given a closer DNA end match to TRBJ2-1. This CDR3 comprises 13 residues. The germline CDR1 and CDR2 sequences are SGHAT and FQNNGV.

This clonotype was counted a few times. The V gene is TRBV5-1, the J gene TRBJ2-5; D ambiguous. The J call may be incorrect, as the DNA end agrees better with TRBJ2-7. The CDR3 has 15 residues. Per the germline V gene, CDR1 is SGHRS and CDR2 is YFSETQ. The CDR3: CASSLNGDVSYEQYF. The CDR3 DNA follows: TGCGCCAGCAGCTTGAATGGGGATGTCTCCTACGAGCAGTACTTC.

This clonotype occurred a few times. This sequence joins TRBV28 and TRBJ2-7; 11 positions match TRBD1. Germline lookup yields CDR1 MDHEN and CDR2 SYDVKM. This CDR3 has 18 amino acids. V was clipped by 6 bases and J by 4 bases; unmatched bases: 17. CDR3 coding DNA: TGTGCCAGCAGACGGGACAGGGGGGTTGAGGGCCATTTTTACGAGCAGTACTTC. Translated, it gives CASRRDRGVEGHFYEQYF.

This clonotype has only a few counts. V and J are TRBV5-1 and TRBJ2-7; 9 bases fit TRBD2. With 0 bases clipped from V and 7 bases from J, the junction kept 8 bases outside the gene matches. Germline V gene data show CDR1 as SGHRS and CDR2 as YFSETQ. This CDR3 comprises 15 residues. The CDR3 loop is CASSLAAAGGREQYF. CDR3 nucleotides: TGCGCCAGCAGCTTGGCCGCAGCGGGGGGAAGGGAGCAGTACTTC.

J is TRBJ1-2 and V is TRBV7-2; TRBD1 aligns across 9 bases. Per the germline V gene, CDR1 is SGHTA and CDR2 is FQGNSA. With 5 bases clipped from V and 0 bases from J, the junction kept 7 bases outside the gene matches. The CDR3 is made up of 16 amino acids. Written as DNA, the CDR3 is TGTGCCAGCAGCCTCACAGGGGGCGTTGCTAACTATGGCTACACCTTC. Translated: CASSLTGGVANYGYTF.

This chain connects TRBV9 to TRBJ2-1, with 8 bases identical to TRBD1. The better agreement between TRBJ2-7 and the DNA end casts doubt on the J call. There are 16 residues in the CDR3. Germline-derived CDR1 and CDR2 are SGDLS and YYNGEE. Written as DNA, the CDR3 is TGTGCCAGCAGCGGAACCTCCGACAGGGGAGTCTACGAGCAGTACTTC. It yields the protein CASSGTSDRGVYEQYF.

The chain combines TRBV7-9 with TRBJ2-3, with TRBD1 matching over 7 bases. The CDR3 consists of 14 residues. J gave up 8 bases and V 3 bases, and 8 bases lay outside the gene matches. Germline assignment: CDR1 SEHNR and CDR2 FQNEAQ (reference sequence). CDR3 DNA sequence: TGTGCCAGCAGCTTGGAGACCGAGGGGGCTACGCAGTATTTT. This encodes CASSLETEGATQYF. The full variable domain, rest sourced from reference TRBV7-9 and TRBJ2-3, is DTGVSQNPRHKITKRGQNVTFRCDPISEHNRLYWYRQTLGQGPEFLTYFQNEAQLEKSRLLSDRFSAERPKGSFSTLEIQRTEQGDSAMYLCASSLETEGATQYFGPGTRLTVL.

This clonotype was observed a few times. For the CDR3, the DNA is TGTGCCAGCAGTTACATCGGGACAGGGTACAATGAGCAGTTCTTC. This translates into CASSYIGTGYNEQFF. V gene TRBV6-6 combines with J gene TRBJ2-1; 9 bases agree with TRBD1. Losses at the gene ends were 2 bases for V and 4 bases for J; bases not matched to a gene: 3. Germline-derived CDR1 and CDR2 are MNHNY and SVGAGI (reference sequence). The CDR3 has 15 amino acids.

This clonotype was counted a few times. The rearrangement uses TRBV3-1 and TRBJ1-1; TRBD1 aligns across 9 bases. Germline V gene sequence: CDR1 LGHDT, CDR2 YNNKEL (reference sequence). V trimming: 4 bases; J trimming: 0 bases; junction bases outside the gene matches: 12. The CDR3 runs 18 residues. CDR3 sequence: CASSPGAGTGRLNTEAFF. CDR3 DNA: TGTGCCAGCAGCCCGGGGGCCGGGACAGGGAGGCTGAACACTGAAGCTTTCTTT.

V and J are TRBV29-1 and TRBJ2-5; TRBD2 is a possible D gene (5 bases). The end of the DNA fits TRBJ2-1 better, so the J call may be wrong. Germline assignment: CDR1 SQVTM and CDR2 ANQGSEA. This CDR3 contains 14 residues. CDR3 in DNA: TGCAGCGTTGAAGGGGCTAGACAAAGGAGGGAGCAGTTCTTC. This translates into CSVEGARQRREQFF.

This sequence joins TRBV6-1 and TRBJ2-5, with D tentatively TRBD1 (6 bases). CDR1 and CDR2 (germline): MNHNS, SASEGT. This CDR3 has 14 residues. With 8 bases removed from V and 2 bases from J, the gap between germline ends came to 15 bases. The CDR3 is CASEIPTGQETQYF. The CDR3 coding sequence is TGTGCCAGCGAGATTCCCACAGGGCAAGAGACCCAGTACTTC.